Below are 12 T cell receptor beta chains sequenced from a single sample in a study of OX40 agonist ivuxolimab in advanced cancers. Generated by immunoSEQ multiplex PCR, the TCRdb table keeps only in-frame clones and is missing some. The sample holds just over 60,000 clones, 87% seen once. Sequenced material: CD4+ or CD8+ T cells sorted from blood, taken in a trial of the OX40 agonist ivuxolimab. Receptor source: an adult with an advanced solid tumor such as melanoma, head and neck, liver or kidney cancer.

The genes are TRBV4-1 and TRBJ1-1; a weak D match, TRBD1 (5 bases). Trimming cost V 3 bases and J 1 base, with 12 bases left between them. The CDR3 extends over 15 amino acids. The germline V gene encodes CDR1 MGHRA and CDR2 YSYEKL. The chain's CDR3 is CASSQIRVRNTEAFF. The DNA of the CDR3 is TGCGCCAGCAGCCAGATCAGGGTTCGGAACACTGAAGCTTTCTTT.

This rearrangement joins TRBV18 to TRBJ1-1, with TRBD1 matching 7 bases. There are 14 residues in the CDR3. The V segment lost 1 base and the J segment 4 bases; nucleotides outside the gene matches: 3. CDR1 and CDR2 from the germline V gene are KGHSH and LQKENI. Here the CDR3 DNA reads TGTGCCAGCTCACCACAGGGGGCCGGCACTGAAGCTTTCTTT. Translating gives CASSPQGAGTEAFF.

The count of this clone is one. The gene calls are TRBV11-3 and TRBJ2-7; D may be TRBD2 (5 bases). Trimming stripped 2 bases from V and 1 base from J, with 12 bases between. Germline loops: CDR1 SGHNT, CDR2 YENEEA. There are 15 residues in the CDR3. The CDR3 is CASSLRSGASYEQYF. As DNA, the CDR3 is TGTGCCAGCAGCTTACGAAGCGGCGCGTCCTACGAGCAGTACTTC.

The chain has TRBV28 and TRBJ2-3; 7 bases are shared with TRBD1. This CDR3 region has 14 residues. V dropped 5 bases and J dropped 3; count of bases not matched to a gene: 5. Germline loops: CDR1 MDHEN, CDR2 SYDVKM. The CDR3 DNA follows: TGTGCCAGCAGTCCCCCGACAGGGACAGATACGCAGTATTTT. Amino acids: CASSPPTGTDTQYF. The full variable domain, in which reference TRBV28 and TRBJ2-3 provide the parts outside the CDR3, is DVKVTQSSRYLVKRTGEKVFLECVQDMDHENMFWYRQDPGLGLRLIYFSYDVKMKEKGDIPEGYSVSREKKERFSLILESASTNQTSMYLCASSPPTGTDTQYFGPGTRLTVL.

The rearrangement joins TRBV11-2 to TRBJ2-1; the D is unclear. Per germline, CDR1 SGHAT and CDR2 FQNNGV. V was pared by 5 bases and J by 2 bases, with 7 bases between. The CDR3 runs 13 residues. The CDR3 loop is CASSVWTYNEQFF. In DNA, the CDR3 is TGTGCCAGCAGCGTATGGACCTACAATGAGCAGTTCTTC.

The chain carries TRBV7-3 and TRBJ2-5; 9 bases fit TRBD1. V shed 6 bases and J 5 bases; nucleotides not matched to a gene: 7. The CDR3 runs 14 residues. The V gene's germline CDR1 is SGHTA and CDR2 FQGTGA. The CDR3 is CASSPATGGETQYF. The CDR3 DNA reads TGTGCCAGCAGTCCCGCGACAGGGGGTGAGACCCAGTACTTC.

The chain uses TRBV5-6 and TRBJ1-2; D may be TRBD1 (5 bases). The CDR3 covers 13 residues. CDR1 is SGHDT and CDR2 is YYEEEE in the germline V gene. V gave up 3 bases and J gave up 5 bases, with 11 bases separating them. The DNA for the CDR3 is TGTGCCAGCAGCTCGTATGACAGTTATGGCTACACCTTC. Amino acids: CASSSYDSYGYTF. The variable domain in full, completed from reference TRBV5-6 and TRBJ1-2, reads DAGVTQSPTHLIKTRGQQVTLRCSPKSGHDTVSWYQQALGQGPQFIFQYYEEEERQRGNFPDRFSGHQFPNYSSELNVNALLLGDSALYLCASSSYDSYGYTFGSGTRLTVV.

This clone was seen a handful of times. The genes are TRBV30 and TRBJ2-7; TRBD1 aligns across 7 bases. CDR3 length equals 14 residues. The V and J ends lost 3 bases and 2 bases, in that order; junction bases with no gene match: 7. CDR1 GTSNPN and CDR2 SVGIG come from the germline V gene (reference sequence). The CDR3 sequence: CAWRPLTGPYEQYF. CDR3 nucleotide sequence: TGTGCCTGGAGGCCCCTGACAGGGCCCTACGAGCAGTACTTC.

The rearrangement uses TRBV25-1 and TRBJ2-7, with 10 bases that match TRBD2. CDR3 length: 15 amino acids. Germline CDR1 MGHDK, CDR2 SYGVNS. Losses at the gene ends were 2 bases for V and 6 bases for J; bases not matched to a gene: 7. CDR3 in amino acids: CASSETLAGVREQYF. CDR3 coding DNA: TGTGCCAGCAGTGAAACCCTAGCGGGAGTACGCGAGCAGTACTTC.

This chain connects TRBV7-9 to TRBJ2-5, with D hard to call. Trimming pared 2 bases from V and 5 bases from J, leaving 3 bases between. The length of the CDR3 is 11 residues. CDR1 is SEHNR and CDR2 is FQNEAQ in the germline V gene (reference sequence). The CDR3 coding sequence is TGTGCCAGCAGCTTAACCGAGACCCAGTACTTC. Translation gives CASSLTETQYF.

The V and J genes are TRBV30 and TRBJ1-3; the D is unclear. This CDR3 region has 13 residues. The germline gives CDR1 GTSNPN, CDR2 SVGIG (reference sequence). Trimming shortened V by 1 base and J by 1 base, and 5 bases separated the two germline ends. CDR3 loop: CAWSGSSGNTIYF. In DNA form, the CDR3 reads TGTGCCTGGAGTGGAAGTTCTGGAAACACCATATATTTT.

The rearrangement joins TRBV30 to TRBJ1-1; 7 positions match TRBD1. Germline loops: CDR1 GTSNPN, CDR2 SVGIG (reference sequence). This CDR3 spans 12 amino acids. The V and J ends lost 3 bases and 6 bases, in that order; junction bases with no gene match: 4. The CDR3 here is CAWSPQGPEAFF. The DNA for the CDR3 is TGTGCCTGGAGCCCACAGGGGCCTGAAGCTTTCTTT.